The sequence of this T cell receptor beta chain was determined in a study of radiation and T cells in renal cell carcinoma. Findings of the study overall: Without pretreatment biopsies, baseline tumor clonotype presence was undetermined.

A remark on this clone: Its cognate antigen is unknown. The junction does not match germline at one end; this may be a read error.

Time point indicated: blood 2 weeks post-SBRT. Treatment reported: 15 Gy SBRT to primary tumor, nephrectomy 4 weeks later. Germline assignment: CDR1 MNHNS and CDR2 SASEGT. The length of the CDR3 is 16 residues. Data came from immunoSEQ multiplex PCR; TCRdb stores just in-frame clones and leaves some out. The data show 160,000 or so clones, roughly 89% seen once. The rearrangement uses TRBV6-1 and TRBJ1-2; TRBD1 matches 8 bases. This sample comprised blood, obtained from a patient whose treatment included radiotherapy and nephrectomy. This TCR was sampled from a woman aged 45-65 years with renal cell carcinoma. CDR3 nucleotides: TGTGCCAGCAGCGAAGCGACAGGGGCGAATCACTATGGCTACACCTTC. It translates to CASSEATGANHYGYTF.